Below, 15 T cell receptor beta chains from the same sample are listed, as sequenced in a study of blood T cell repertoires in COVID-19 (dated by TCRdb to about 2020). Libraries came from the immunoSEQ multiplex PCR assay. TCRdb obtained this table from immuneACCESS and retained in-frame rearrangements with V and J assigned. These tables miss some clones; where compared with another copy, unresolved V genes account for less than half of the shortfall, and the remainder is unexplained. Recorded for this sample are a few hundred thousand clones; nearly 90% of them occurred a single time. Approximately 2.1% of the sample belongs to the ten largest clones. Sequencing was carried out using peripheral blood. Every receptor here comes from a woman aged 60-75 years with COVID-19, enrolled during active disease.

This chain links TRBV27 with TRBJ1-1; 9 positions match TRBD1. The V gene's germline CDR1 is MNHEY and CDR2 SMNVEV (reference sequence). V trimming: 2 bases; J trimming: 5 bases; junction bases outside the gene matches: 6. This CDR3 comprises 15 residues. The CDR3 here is CASSLPGTGKTEAFF. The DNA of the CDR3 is TGTGCCAGCAGTTTACCCGGGACAGGGAAAACTGAAGCTTTCTTT.

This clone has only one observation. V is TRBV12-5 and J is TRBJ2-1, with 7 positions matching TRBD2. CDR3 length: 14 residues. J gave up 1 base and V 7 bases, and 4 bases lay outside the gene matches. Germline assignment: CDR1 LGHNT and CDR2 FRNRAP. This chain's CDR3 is CASAGGGSYNEQFF. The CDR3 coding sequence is TGTGCTAGTGCGGGGGGTGGGTCCTACAATGAGCAGTTCTTC.

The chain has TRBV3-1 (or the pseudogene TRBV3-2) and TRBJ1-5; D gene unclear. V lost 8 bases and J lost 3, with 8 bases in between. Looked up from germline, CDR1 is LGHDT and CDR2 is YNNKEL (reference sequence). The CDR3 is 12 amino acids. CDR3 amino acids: CASGPVNQPQHF. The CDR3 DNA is TGTGCCAGCGGTCCAGTCAATCAGCCCCAGCATTTT.

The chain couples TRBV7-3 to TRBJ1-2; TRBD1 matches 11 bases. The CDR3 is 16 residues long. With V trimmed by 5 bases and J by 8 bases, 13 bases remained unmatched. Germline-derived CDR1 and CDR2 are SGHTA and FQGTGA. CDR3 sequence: CASSPIPGQGVGGYTF. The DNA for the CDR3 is TGTGCCAGCAGCCCGATACCGGGACAGGGGGTGGGAGGCTACACCTTC. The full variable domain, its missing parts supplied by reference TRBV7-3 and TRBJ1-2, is GAGVSQTPSNKVTEKGKYVELRCDPISGHTALYWYRQSLGQGPEFLIYFQGTGAADDSGLPNDRFFAVRPEGSVSTLKIQRTERGDSAVYLCASSPIPGQGVGGYTFGSGTRLTVV.

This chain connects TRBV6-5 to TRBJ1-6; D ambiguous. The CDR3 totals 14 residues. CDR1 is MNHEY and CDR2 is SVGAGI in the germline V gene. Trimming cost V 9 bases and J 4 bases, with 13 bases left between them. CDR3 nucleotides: TGTGCCAGTCCGTCGACAAGTTATAATTCACCCCTCCACTTT. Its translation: CASPSTSYNSPLHF.

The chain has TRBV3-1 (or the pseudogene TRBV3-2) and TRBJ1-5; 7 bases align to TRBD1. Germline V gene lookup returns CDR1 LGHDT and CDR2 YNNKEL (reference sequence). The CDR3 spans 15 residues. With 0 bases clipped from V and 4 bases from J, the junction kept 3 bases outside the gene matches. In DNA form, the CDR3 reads TGTGCCAGCAGCCAAGATTCAGGGGGGAATCAGCCCCAGCATTTT. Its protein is CASSQDSGGNQPQHF.

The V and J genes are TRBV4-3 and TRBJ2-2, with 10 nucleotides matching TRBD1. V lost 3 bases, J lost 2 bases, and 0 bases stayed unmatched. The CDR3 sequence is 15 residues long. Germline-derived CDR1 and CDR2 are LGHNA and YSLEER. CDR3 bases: TGCGCCAGCAGCCAGACAGGGGGCAACACCGGGGAGCTGTTTTTT. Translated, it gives CASSQTGGNTGELFF.

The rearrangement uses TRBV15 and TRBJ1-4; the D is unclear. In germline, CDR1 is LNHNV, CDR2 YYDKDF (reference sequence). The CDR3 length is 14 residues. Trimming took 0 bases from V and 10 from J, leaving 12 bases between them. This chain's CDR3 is CATSREPATGKLFF. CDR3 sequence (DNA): TGTGCCACCAGCAGAGAACCTGCCACCGGAAAACTGTTTTTT.

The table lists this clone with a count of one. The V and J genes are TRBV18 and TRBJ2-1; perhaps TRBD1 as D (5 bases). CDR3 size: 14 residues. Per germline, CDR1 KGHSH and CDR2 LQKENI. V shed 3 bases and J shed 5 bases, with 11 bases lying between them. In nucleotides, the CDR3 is TGTGCCAGCTCACCGCGGACACCTGACAATGAGCAGTTCTTC. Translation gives CASSPRTPDNEQFF.

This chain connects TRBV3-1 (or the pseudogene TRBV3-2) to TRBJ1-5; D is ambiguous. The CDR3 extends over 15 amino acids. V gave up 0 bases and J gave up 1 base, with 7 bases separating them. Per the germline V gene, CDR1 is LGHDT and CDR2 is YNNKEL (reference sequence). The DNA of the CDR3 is TGTGCCAGCAGCCAAGATATCGGGAGCAATCAGCCCCAGCATTTT. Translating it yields CASSQDIGSNQPQHF.

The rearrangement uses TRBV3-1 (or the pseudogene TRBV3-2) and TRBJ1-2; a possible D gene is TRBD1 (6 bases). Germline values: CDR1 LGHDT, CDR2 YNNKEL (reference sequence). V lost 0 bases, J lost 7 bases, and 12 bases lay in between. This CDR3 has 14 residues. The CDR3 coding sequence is TGTGCCAGCAGCCAAGATCGGACAGTCCGTGGCTACACCTTC. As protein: CASSQDRTVRGYTF.

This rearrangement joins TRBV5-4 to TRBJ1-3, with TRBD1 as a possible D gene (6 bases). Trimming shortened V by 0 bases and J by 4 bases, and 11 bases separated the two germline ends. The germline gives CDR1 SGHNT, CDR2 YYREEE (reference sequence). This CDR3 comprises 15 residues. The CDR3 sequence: CASSLDGTLGNTIYF. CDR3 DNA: TGTGCCAGCAGCTTGGATGGGACACTGGGAAACACCATATATTTT.

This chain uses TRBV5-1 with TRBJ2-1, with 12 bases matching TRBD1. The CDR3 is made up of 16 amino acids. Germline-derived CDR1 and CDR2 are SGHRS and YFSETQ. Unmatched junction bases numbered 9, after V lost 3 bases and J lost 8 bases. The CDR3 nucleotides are TGCGCCAGCAGCTCCGCCCGGGACAGGGGGCGGGATGAGCAGTTCTTC. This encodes CASSSARDRGRDEQFF.

CDR3 DNA: TGTGCCAGCAGTGAATTTCCAGTTAACTATGGCTACACCTTC. It codes for CASSEFPVNYGYTF. This chain joins TRBV25-1 and TRBJ1-2; D not certain. V lost 1 base, J lost 1 base, and 7 bases lay in between. This CDR3 has 14 amino acids. Germline V gene data show CDR1 as MGHDK and CDR2 as SYGVNS.

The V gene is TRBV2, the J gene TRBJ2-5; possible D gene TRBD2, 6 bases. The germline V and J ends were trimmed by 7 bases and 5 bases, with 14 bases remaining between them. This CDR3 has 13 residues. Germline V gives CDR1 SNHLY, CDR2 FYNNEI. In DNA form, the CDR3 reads TGTGCCAGCAAAATCCCTAGCGCGGAGACCCAGTACTTC. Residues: CASKIPSAETQYF.